Detailed here is one T cell receptor beta chain. Its antigen is still unknown. The data originate from a study of cytomegalovirus exposure and HLA in healthy donors. Study-level points and caveats: Generally TCR sequences proved uncommon, though certain public TCRs appeared in numerous donors. In vitro assays verified that a few CMV-associated chains recognized CMV antigens specifically. 150 or so TCR beta chains were listed as cytomegalovirus-associated.

The CDR3 has 15 amino acids. J lost 12 bases, V lost 7 bases, and 15 bases had no gene match. Germline V gives CDR1 WNHNN, CDR2 SYGVQD (reference sequence). The donors belonged to the roughly 110-subject validation cohort, separate from the approximately 670-subject first cohort. Measured with immunoSEQ multiplex PCR; TCRdb has only the in-frame clones, and not every one. The profile covers some 120,000 clones, with more than 70% appearing a single time and approximately 1.3% taken by the ten largest. The specimen sequenced was PBMCs. The origin of this receptor is a young man in good health and CMV-seronegative. The rearrangement links TRBV10-1 to TRBJ2-2; TRBD2 matches 9 bases. This CDR3 reads CASNDWALSGSKLFF. The CDR3 DNA follows: TGCGCCAGCAACGATTGGGCCCTTAGCGGGAGTAAGCTGTTTTTT.